The table lists the clone carrying this TCR beta chain with a count of one. This entry comes from a study of PD-L1 blockade in urothelial cancer. The protocol was immunoSEQ multiplex PCR, while the TCRdb copy is restricted to in-frame clones and leaves out a portion. Of about 43,000 clones in the sample, 70% to 90% were seen once. The CDR3 totals 15 residues. The V and J ends lost 1 base and 8 bases respectively, with 14 bases between them. Germline V CDR1 and CDR2: SGHAT, FQNNGV. This TCR came from a woman aged 55-69 years with urothelial cancer. The sequences come from PBMCs, collected around atezolizumab (anti-PD-L1) treatment. The V call is TRBV11-2, the J call TRBJ1-4; TRBD1 might be the D (5 bases). The CDR3 here is CASSLGQGNTEKLFF. The CDR3 DNA reads as TGTGCCAGCAGCTTAGGTCAGGGTAATACGGAAAAACTGTTTTTT.